This is a list of T cell receptor beta chains from one sample in a study of blood T cell repertoires in COVID-19. TCRdb's copy holds only in-frame clones and misses some; the assay was immunoSEQ multiplex PCR. The sample carries approximately 120,000 clones, roughly 75% recorded once. The specimen was peripheral blood. These receptor sequences come from a human donor in a cohort sampled during active or convalescent COVID-19. Each CDR3 is given with its conserved first and last residue. D genes are given only for firm matches. The listing skips clone size in some rows; elsewhere it reads once, few, many or a size class.

NA | TRBJ1-5 | TRBV4-1 | NA | CASSQRTERGQPQHF | TGCGCCAGCAGCCAAAGGACCGAGCGGGGCCAGCCCCAGCATTTT
NA | TRBJ1-5 | TRBV6-6 | NA | CASSRYRVRGKSNQPQHF | TGTGCCAGCAGCCGATACAGGGTTCGGGGAAAGAGCAATCAGCCCCAGCATTTT
NA | TRBJ2-5 | TRBV7-2 | NA | CASSWAGLTEETQYF | TGTGCCAGCAGCTGGGCAGGACTCACCGAAGAGACCCAGTACTTC
TRBD1 | TRBJ2-2 | TRBV19 | NA | CASRTGGTGELFF | TGTGCCAGTAGGACAGGGGGCACCGGGGAGCTGTTTTTT
NA | TRBJ2-3 | TRBV12-5 | NA | CASGGEGTDTQYF | TGTGCTAGTGGTGGGGAGGGCACAGATACGCAGTATTTT
NA | TRBJ2-3 | TRBV5-1 | few | CASSPGHLATDTQYF | TGCGCCAGCAGCCCGGGACACTTAGCCACAGATACGCAGTATTTT
TRBD1 | TRBJ1-2 | TRBV7-2 | once | CASSLTGAKGYGYTF | TGTGCCAGCAGCCTAACAGGGGCCAAAGGCTATGGCTACACCTTC
TRBD1 | TRBJ2-2 | TRBV7-2 | once | CASSFGTGVRGELFF | TGTGCCAGCAGCTTCGGAACAGGGGTTCGCGGGGAGCTGTTTTTT
NA | TRBJ1-4 | TRBV10-3 | NA | CAISEEGGTNEKLFF | TGTGCCATCAGTGAGGAGGGGGGGACTAATGAAAAACTGTTTTTT
TRBD2 | TRBJ2-2 | TRBV4-3 | NA | CASSQDGGVEELFF | TGCGCCAGCAGCCAAGATGGGGGGGTCGAGGAGCTGTTTTTT
NA | TRBJ2-2 | TRBV19 | NA | CASSIGSPAGELFF | TGTGCCAGTAGTATTGGGAGCCCAGCCGGGGAGCTGTTTTTT
TRBD1 | TRBJ2-5 | TRBV6-2/TRBV6-3 | NA | CASSYIWDRQETQYF | TGTGCCAGCAGTTACATTTGGGACAGGCAAGAGACCCAGTACTTC
TRBD1 | TRBJ1-1 | TRBV5-1 | NA | CASSQQQGTTEAFF | TGCGCCAGCAGCCAACAACAGGGGACCACTGAAGCTTTCTTT
NA | TRBJ1-2 | TRBV7-8 | few | CASSFSLGQGYTF | TGTGCCAGCAGCTTCTCCCTCGGACAGGGCTACACCTTC
TRBD2 | TRBJ2-1 | TRBV7-6 | NA | CASTTGGREQFF | TGTGCCAGCACTACGGGGGGGCGAGAGCAGTTCTTC
TRBD2 | TRBJ2-5 | TRBV24-1 | NA | CATSTTGLAEETQYF | TGTGCCACCAGTACTACGGGACTAGCGGAAGAGACCCAGTACTTC
TRBD1 | TRBJ2-1 | TRBV3-1/TRBV3-2 | NA | CASSPRDSSYNEQFF | TGTGCCAGCAGCCCTCGGGACAGCTCCTACAATGAGCAGTTCTTC
NA | TRBJ1-2 | TRBV24-1 | NA | CATSDRAGLPHGYTF | TGTGCCACCAGTGATAGAGCAGGGCTTCCCCATGGCTACACCTTC
NA | TRBJ1-1 | TRBV12-3/TRBV12-4 | NA | CASSLIYREAFF | TGTGCCAGCAGTTTAATCTACCGAGAAGCTTTCTTT
NA | TRBJ2-7 | TRBV7-9 | NA | CASSLEGRRGYEQYF | TGTGCCAGCAGCTTAGAAGGGAGAAGGGGGTACGAGCAGTACTTC
NA | TRBJ2-3 | TRBV19 | NA | CASTPRLGWPRTNTDTQYF | TGTGCCAGTACCCCCCGGCTGGGTTGGCCCCGGACAAACACAGATACGCAGTATTTT
NA | TRBJ2-1 | TRBV7-2 | NA | CASSSALRSSYNEQFF | TGTGCCAGCAGCTCGGCACTACGAAGCTCCTACAATGAGCAGTTCTTC
TRBD1 | TRBJ2-7 | TRBV28 | NA | CASRDRTGNREQYF | TGTGCCAGCAGAGACAGGACAGGGAATCGCGAGCAGTACTTC
TRBD2 | TRBJ2-1 | TRBV5-4 | NA | CASSLKWLAANNEQFF | TGTGCCAGCAGCTTGAAGTGGCTAGCGGCAAACAATGAGCAGTTCTTC
NA | TRBJ1-5 | TRBV6-2/TRBV6-3 | NA | CASSTGQTGVSAQHF | TGTGCCAGCAGTACTGGGCAGACAGGCGTTTCAGCCCAGCATTTT
NA | TRBJ1-6 | TRBV3-1/TRBV3-2 | few | CASSQGRGSPLHF | TGTGCCAGCAGCCAAGGAAGGGGTTCACCCCTCCACTTT
NA | TRBJ2-1 | TRBV24-1 | NA | CATGTLGNEQFF | TGTGCCACCGGTACACTAGGTAATGAGCAGTTCTTC
TRBD2 | TRBJ2-1 | TRBV19 | NA | CASSSGRTYNEQFF | TGTGCCAGTAGTAGCGGGAGGACTTACAATGAGCAGTTCTTC
NA | TRBJ1-2 | TRBV28 | once | CASSLSIRFMHRSATSGYGYTF | TGTGCCAGCAGTCTGTCAATTAGGTTCATGCACCGGTCCGCCACGAGCGGCTATGGCTACACCTTC
NA | TRBJ2-3 | TRBV5-5 | NA | CASSRLLTTDTQYF | TGTGCCAGCAGCCGACTTCTTACCACAGATACGCAGTATTTT
TRBD1 | TRBJ1-2 | TRBV2 | NA | CASKRTGGAYGYTF | TGTGCCAGCAAAAGGACAGGGGGCGCCTATGGCTACACCTTC
NA | TRBJ2-7 | TRBV6-1 | NA | CASSERGPGEANEQYF | TGTGCCAGCAGTGAAAGGGGCCCTGGGGAGGCGAACGAGCAGTACTTC
NA | TRBJ1-2 | TRBV5-4 | once | CASSSPPLVRALGYTF | TGTGCCAGCAGCTCCCCCCCCCTGGTGAGGGCGCTGGGCTACACCTTC
TRBD1 | TRBJ2-7 | TRBV5-1 | NA | CASSLAPGQGYEQYF | TGCGCCAGCAGCTTGGCCCCGGGACAGGGCTACGAGCAGTACTTC
NA | TRBJ2-3 | TRBV14 | once | CASSPASEVRVTQYF | TGTGCCAGCAGCCCCGCCTCGGAGGTGCGGGTTACGCAGTATTTT
TRBD1 | TRBJ2-7 | TRBV12-3/TRBV12-4 | NA | CASTLQGNHEQYF | TGTGCCAGCACCTTACAGGGGAACCACGAGCAGTACTTC
TRBD2 | TRBJ2-3 | TRBV7-9 | NA | CASSSTSEGTDTQYF | TGTGCCAGCAGCTCAACTAGCGAAGGCACAGATACGCAGTATTTT
NA | TRBJ1-5 | TRBV7-2 | NA | CASSLLSQSSQPQHF | TGTGCCAGCAGCTTACTCTCACAGTCGAGTCAGCCCCAGCATTTT
TRBD2 | TRBJ2-5 | TRBV19 | few | CASTVRGSDETQYF | TGTGCCAGTACCGTGCGGGGGAGTGATGAGACCCAGTACTTC
NA | TRBJ1-3 | TRBV21-1 | few | CASSKRQGSGNTIYF | TGTGCCAGCAGCAAGCGACAGGGCTCTGGAAACACCATATATTTT
NA | TRBJ2-7 | TRBV5-6 | NA | CASSLGDTTYEQYF | TGTGCCAGCAGCTTGGGTGACACCACCTACGAGCAGTACTTC
NA | TRBJ2-7 | TRBV28 | NA | CASSLRNYEQYF | TGTGCCAGCAGTTTGCGTAACTACGAGCAGTACTTC
NA | TRBJ1-5 | TRBV6-2/TRBV6-3 | few | CASSSLDSFNQPQHF | TGTGCCAGCAGTTCCCTGGACAGCTTCAATCAGCCCCAGCATTTT
TRBD1 | TRBJ2-1 | TRBV5-5 | NA | CASSWDRVAHNEQFF | TGTGCCAGCAGCTGGGACAGGGTCGCGCACAATGAGCAGTTCTTC
TRBD1 | TRBJ1-6 | TRBV27 | once | CASSFDPEPDRVRGDSPLHF | TGTGCCAGCAGTTTCGATCCCGAACCTGACAGGGTCCGGGGTGATTCACCCCTCCACTTT
NA | TRBJ2-3 | TRBV6-6 | NA | CASSQADTQYF | TGTGCCAGCAGCCAGGCGGATACGCAGTATTTT
NA | TRBJ2-1 | TRBV27 | NA | CASSLGAGFGSYNEQFF | TGTGCCAGCAGTCTCGGCGCAGGGTTCGGCTCCTACAATGAGCAGTTCTTC
NA | TRBJ2-7 | TRBV28 | NA | CASSFGPAWYEQYF | TGTGCCAGCAGTTTCGGTCCAGCGTGGTACGAGCAGTACTTC
TRBD2 | TRBJ2-4 | TRBV7-2 | once | CASSGLAGGKNIQYF | TGTGCCAGCAGCGGACTAGCGGGGGGGAAAAACATTCAGTACTTC
TRBD1 | TRBJ2-7 | TRBV4-3 | once | CASSQEGDRAYEQYF | TGCGCCAGCAGCCAAGAAGGGGACAGAGCCTACGAGCAGTACTTC
NA | TRBJ1-1 | TRBV3-1/TRBV3-2 | NA | CASSQGSMNTEAFF | TGTGCCAGCAGCCAAGGAAGCATGAACACTGAAGCTTTCTTT
NA | TRBJ2-7 | TRBV5-1 | NA | CASSPRTAPNEQYF | TGCGCCAGCAGCCCCCGGACAGCCCCAAACGAGCAGTACTTC
NA | TRBJ1-2 | TRBV20-1 | once | CSASLQSNYGYTF | TGCAGTGCTAGTTTACAGAGTAACTATGGCTACACCTTC
NA | TRBJ2-1 | TRBV11-3 | NA | CASSRTGTGNNEQFF | TGTGCCAGCAGCCGCACCGGGACTGGGAACAATGAGCAGTTCTTC